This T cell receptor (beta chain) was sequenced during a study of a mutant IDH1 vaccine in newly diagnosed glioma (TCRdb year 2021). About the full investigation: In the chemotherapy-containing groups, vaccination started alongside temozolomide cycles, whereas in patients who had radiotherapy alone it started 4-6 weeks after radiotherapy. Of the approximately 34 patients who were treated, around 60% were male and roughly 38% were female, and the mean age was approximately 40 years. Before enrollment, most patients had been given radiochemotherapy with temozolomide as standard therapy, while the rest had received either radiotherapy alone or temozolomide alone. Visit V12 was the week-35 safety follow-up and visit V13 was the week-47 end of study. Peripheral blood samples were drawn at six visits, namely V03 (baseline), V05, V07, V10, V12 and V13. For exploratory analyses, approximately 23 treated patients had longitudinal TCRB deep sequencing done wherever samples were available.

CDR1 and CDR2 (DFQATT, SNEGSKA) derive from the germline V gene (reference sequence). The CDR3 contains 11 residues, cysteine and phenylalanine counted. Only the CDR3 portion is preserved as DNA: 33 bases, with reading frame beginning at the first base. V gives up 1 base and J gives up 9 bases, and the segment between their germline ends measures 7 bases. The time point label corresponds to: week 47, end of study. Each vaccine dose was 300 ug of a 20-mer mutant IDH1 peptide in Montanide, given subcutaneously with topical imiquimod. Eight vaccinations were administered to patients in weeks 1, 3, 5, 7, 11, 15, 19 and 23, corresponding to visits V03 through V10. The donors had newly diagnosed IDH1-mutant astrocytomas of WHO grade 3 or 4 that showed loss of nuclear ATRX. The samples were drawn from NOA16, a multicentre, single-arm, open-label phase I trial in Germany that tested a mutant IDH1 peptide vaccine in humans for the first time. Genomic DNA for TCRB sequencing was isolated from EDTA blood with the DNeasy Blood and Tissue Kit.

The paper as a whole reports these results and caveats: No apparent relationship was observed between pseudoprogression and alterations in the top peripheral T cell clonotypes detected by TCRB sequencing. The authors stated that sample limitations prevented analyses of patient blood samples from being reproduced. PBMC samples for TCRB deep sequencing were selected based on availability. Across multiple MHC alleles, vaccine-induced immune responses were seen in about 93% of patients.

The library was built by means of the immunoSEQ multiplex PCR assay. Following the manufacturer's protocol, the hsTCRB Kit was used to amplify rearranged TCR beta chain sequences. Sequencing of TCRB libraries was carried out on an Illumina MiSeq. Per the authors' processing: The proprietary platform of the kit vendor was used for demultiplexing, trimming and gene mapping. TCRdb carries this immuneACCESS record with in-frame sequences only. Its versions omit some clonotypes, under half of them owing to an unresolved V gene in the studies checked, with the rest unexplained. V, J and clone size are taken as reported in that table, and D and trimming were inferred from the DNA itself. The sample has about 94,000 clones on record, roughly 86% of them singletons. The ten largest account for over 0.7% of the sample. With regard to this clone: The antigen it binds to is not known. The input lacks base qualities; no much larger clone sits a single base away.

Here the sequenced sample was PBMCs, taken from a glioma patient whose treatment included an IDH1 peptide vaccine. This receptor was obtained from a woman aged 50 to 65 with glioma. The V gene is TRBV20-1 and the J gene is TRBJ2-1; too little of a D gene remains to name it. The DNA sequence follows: TGCAGTGCTAGAGCTATTACTGAGCAGTTCTTC. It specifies CSARAITEQFF.